The TCR beta chain described here comes from a study of OX40 agonist ivuxolimab in advanced cancers. Looking at the study overall: Administration of intravenous ivuxolimab to patients occurred every 2 weeks at 0.01 to 10 mg/kg.

A few counts support this clone. V was pared by 2 bases and J by 0 bases, with 11 bases between. Germline V lookup: CDR1 SGDLS, CDR2 YYNGEE. The CDR3 consists of 15 residues. Some clones are missing from TCRdb's copy, which holds only in-frame ones; the method was immunoSEQ multiplex PCR. Among around 20,000 clones listed, 74% were seen once. The gene calls are TRBV9 and TRBJ1-1; D is perhaps TRBD1 (5 bases). The receptor was isolated from an adult with an advanced solid tumor such as melanoma, head and neck, liver or kidney cancer. The sequencing used CD4+ or CD8+ T cells sorted from blood, collected in a trial of the OX40 agonist ivuxolimab. The CDR3 region has the DNA TGTGCCAGCAGCGTTTCGTCAGGGATGAACACTGAAGCTTTCTTT. Its protein product is CASSVSSGMNTEAFF.